The T cell receptor (beta chain) described here comes from a study of vaccination effects on CD4 cells after COVID-19. As for the study in general: Samples that were drawn after vaccination came a median of 72 days after the second dose. Study observations and caveats: Relatively few convalescent patients took part in the study, which had no early post-infection timepoints.

Germline V gene lookup returns CDR1 MNHEY and CDR2 SMNVEV (reference sequence). V dropped 2 bases and J dropped 8 bases, with 6 bases sitting between them. This CDR3 region has 12 residues. Before any sequencing was done, the ViraFEST assay used viral peptide pools to expand antigen-specific CD4+ T cells. Culturing for around ten days preceded CD4+ T cell isolation. Two doses of either BNT162b2 or mRNA-1273 were given to each participant. Every well got around 1.9 million PBMC, which were grown with 10 IU/ml IL-2 and about 10 ug/ml peptides. Cells had half their medium changed to IL-2 medium on days 3 and 7. Details on this clone: Its specificity is unknown.

Sequenced by immunoSEQ multiplex PCR; TCRdb stores in-frame clones only, minus some. The table shows around 23,000 clones, with around 76% occurring only once. The chain joins TRBV27 to TRBJ1-4, with D possibly TRBD1 on 5 matching bases. The receptor was isolated from a human donor who received a COVID-19 vaccine. Sequencing was performed on CD4+ T cells from PBMCs cultured with HCoV-229E spike peptides, taken after COVID-19 vaccination. CDR3 DNA sequence: TGTGCCAGCAGTTTAGAGGGGGAAAAACTGTTTTTT. Translating gives CASSLEGEKLFF.